This is a list of T cell receptor beta chains from one sample in a study of blood T cell repertoires in COVID-19. Sequencing was performed with immunoSEQ multiplex PCR; in TCRdb, only in-frame clones are kept and a portion is missing. The sample shows a few hundred thousand clones, 80% to 90% of them seen only once. Sequencing was done on a sample of PBMCs or T cells enriched from blood (not recorded which). These receptor sequences come from a man aged 25-40 years who had recovered from COVID-19. CDR3s include the opening cysteine and the closing phenylalanine or tryptophan. The order of the fields is J gene, clone size, D gene, V gene, CDR3 protein, CDR3 DNA. A D gene is named only where the DNA matches it firmly. Clone size is shown for a subset of rows, as once, few, many or a class of expanded clone.

>TRBJ1-1|-|-|TRBV7-4
CASSFPTRQVLAFF
TGTGCCAGCAGCTTTCCCACAAGACAGGTCTTAGCTTTCTTT
>TRBJ1-1|-|-|TRBV12-3/TRBV12-4
CASLLVVGGEAFF
TGTGCCAGCCTCCTTGTAGTAGGGGGTGAAGCTTTCTTT
>TRBJ2-3|-|-|TRBV21-1
CASSKKTPLGVDTQYF
TGTGCCAGCAGCAAAAAAACCCCGCTTGGAGTCGATACGCAGTATTTT
>TRBJ2-2|-|TRBD2|TRBV4-3
CASSQVSLAGENTGELFF
TGCGCCAGCAGCCAAGTGTCTTTAGCGGGGGAGAACACCGGGGAGCTGTTTTTT
>TRBJ2-2|-|-|TRBV9
CASSVVSGYAGELFF
TGTGCCAGCAGCGTAGTGTCAGGGTATGCCGGGGAGCTGTTTTTT
>TRBJ1-1|few|TRBD1|TRBV15
CATSARTGATEAFF
TGTGCCACCAGCGCCCGGACAGGGGCCACTGAAGCTTTCTTT
>TRBJ2-5|-|TRBD1|TRBV5-5
CASSLGTGGETQYF
TGTGCCAGCAGCTTAGGGACAGGGGGGGAGACCCAGTACTTC
>TRBJ2-7|-|TRBD1|TRBV6-5
CASSRPGQGSREQYF
TGTGCCAGCAGTCGGCCGGGACAGGGGTCGCGCGAGCAGTACTTC
>TRBJ1-5|once|-|TRBV2
CASSLQGSSYQPQHF
TGTGCCAGCAGTTTACAGGGCTCTAGCTATCAGCCCCAGCATTTT
>TRBJ1-2|-|-|TRBV7-2
CASSRQANYGYTF
TGTGCCAGCAGTAGACAGGCTAACTATGGCTACACCTTC
>TRBJ2-7|-|TRBD1|TRBV13
CASSLRQGSEQYF
TGTGCCAGCAGCTTAAGACAGGGGAGTGAGCAGTACTTC
>TRBJ2-5|once|TRBD1|TRBV7-9
CASSHWDRQETQYF
TGTGCCAGCAGCCACTGGGACAGGCAAGAGACCCAGTACTTC
>TRBJ1-2|-|-|TRBV5-5
CASSLADSGYTF
TGTGCCAGCAGCTTGGCTGACAGTGGCTACACCTTC
>TRBJ1-1|-|TRBD1|TRBV5-4
CASSLDRGRQATEAFF
TGTGCCAGCAGCTTGGACAGGGGGAGGCAAGCCACTGAAGCTTTCTTT
>TRBJ2-3|-|-|TRBV7-2
CASSSDWSGRTDTQYF
TGTGCCAGCAGCTCCGACTGGTCAGGGCGCACAGATACGCAGTATTTT
>TRBJ1-4|-|-|TRBV4-1
CASSPGIPDSGEKLFF
TGCGCCAGCAGCCCAGGAATCCCGGACAGCGGAGAAAAACTGTTTTTT
>TRBJ2-3|many|-|TRBV4-2
CASSQGLSDTQYF
TGTGCCAGCAGCCAAGGACTTTCGGATACGCAGTATTTT
>TRBJ2-1|few|-|TRBV7-2
CASSRWDNHRYEQFF
TGTGCCAGCAGTAGATGGGACAACCACCGCTATGAGCAGTTCTTC
>TRBJ1-2|-|-|TRBV9
CASSAREANYGYTF
TGTGCCAGCAGCGCTCGGGAGGCTAACTATGGCTACACCTTC
>TRBJ2-2|-|TRBD1|TRBV19
CASRRQGSDTGELFF
TGTGCCAGTAGAAGACAGGGAAGTGACACCGGGGAGCTGTTTTTT
>TRBJ1-4|-|TRBD1|TRBV5-1
CASSPVFDRGPGEKLFF
TGCGCCAGCAGCCCCGTATTCGACAGGGGCCCGGGTGAAAAACTGTTTTTT
>TRBJ1-1|-|-|TRBV5-1
CATRRDLNTEAFF
TGCGCCACCAGAAGAGACTTGAACACTGAAGCTTTCTTT
>TRBJ2-7|-|-|TRBV2
CASTKTGPSYEQYF
TGTGCCAGCACCAAGACAGGCCCCTCCTACGAGCAGTACTTC
>TRBJ1-2|-|-|TRBV7-9
CASGNRGLLKGYGYTF
TGTGCCAGCGGCAATAGGGGACTCCTAAAGGGCTATGGCTACACCTTC
>TRBJ2-7|-|TRBD1|TRBV27
CASSPYPRDRPYEQYF
TGTGCCAGCAGTCCATACCCAAGGGACAGACCTTACGAGCAGTACTTC
>TRBJ2-1|-|-|TRBV24-1
CATSERQGINEQFF
TGTGCCACCAGTGAGCGCCAGGGGATCAATGAGCAGTTCTTC
>TRBJ1-1|-|-|TRBV30
CAWSTIPGLAFF
TGTGCCTGGAGTACCATACCAGGGTTAGCTTTCTTT
>TRBJ2-3|-|TRBD2|TRBV2
CASKLAGSTDTQYF
TGTGCCAGCAAGCTAGCGGGGAGCACAGATACGCAGTATTTT